Each of the 17 T cell receptor beta chains below was sequenced from the same sample in a study of a mutant IDH1 vaccine in newly diagnosed glioma. Assay used: immunoSEQ multiplex PCR; TCRdb lists only in-frame clones, some missing. The sample holds some 30,000 clones, around 90% seen once. The time point here: week 11, during vaccination. In every dose of vaccine, 300 ug of mutant IDH1 20-mer peptide was given alongside topical imiquimod. Their antigen targets remain unknown. Sequencing used PBMCs, obtained from a glioma patient whose treatment included an IDH1 peptide vaccine. Receptors were obtained from a young man with glioma.

This clone has only one observation. The chain has TRBV4-2 and TRBJ2-1; D is undetermined. V lost 3 bases and J lost 8, with 23 bases in between. From germline, CDR1 is LGHNA and CDR2 YNFKEQ. This CDR3 has 17 amino acids. The CDR3 DNA is TGTGCCAGCAGCCACCCCCCCACCGGGCCCGGCTCCGATGAGCAGTTCTTC. Protein product: CASSHPPTGPGSDEQFF.

Note on this clone: A read error may account for a junction end that differs from germline. The chain couples TRBV5-1 to TRBJ2-7; 11 bases map to TRBD2. CDR1 and CDR2 from the germline V gene are SGHRS and YFSETQ. The CDR3 is 12 residues long. CDR3: CASRLTSGEQCF. CDR3 nucleotide sequence: TGCGCCAGCAGGCTGACTAGCGGGGAGCAGTGCTTC.

The rearrangement uses TRBV7-2 and TRBJ1-5, with 9 bases fitting TRBD1. Germline trimming cut 5 bases from V and 7 bases from J; bases unmatched to any gene: 9. The CDR3 contains 15 residues. Per germline, CDR1 SGHTA and CDR2 FQGNSA. The DNA for the CDR3 is TGTGCCAGCAGCCCACCGACAGGGGGGCACCAGCCCCAGCATTTT. The encoded protein is CASSPPTGGHQPQHF.

The chain has TRBV28 and TRBJ2-1; D is tentatively TRBD1 or TRBD2 (5 bases each). Germline-derived CDR1 and CDR2 are MDHEN and SYDVKM. The CDR3 runs to 12 residues. With 6 bases removed from V and 7 bases from J, the gap between germline ends came to 10 bases. The CDR3 loop is CASSWGSNEQFF. The CDR3 DNA is TGTGCCAGCAGCTGGGGGTCGAATGAGCAGTTCTTC.

This chain connects TRBV28 to TRBJ2-2; 7 bases map to TRBD2. Losses at the gene ends were 5 bases for V and 5 bases for J; bases not matched to a gene: 2. The germline V gene encodes CDR1 MDHEN and CDR2 SYDVKM. This CDR3 contains 13 residues. The CDR3 spells CASSPRGTGELFF. CDR3 sequence (DNA): TGTGCCAGCAGTCCGCGGGGGACCGGGGAGCTGTTTTTT.

The chain carries TRBV6-6 and TRBJ2-7; weak D call: TRBD1 (6 bases). The CDR3 length is 14 residues. V lost 7 bases and J lost 2, with 15 bases in between. Germline CDR1 MNHNY, CDR2 SVGAGI (reference sequence). CDR3 nucleotide sequence: TGTGCCAGCACCCGCCAGGGGTTTACCTACGAGCAGTACTTC. This sequence encodes CASTRQGFTYEQYF.

This clone was recorded once. The rearrangement links TRBV19 to TRBJ1-1, with a weak D call TRBD1 (6 bases). The CDR3 totals 16 residues. Trimming stripped 6 bases from V and 1 base from J, with 18 bases between. Germline CDR1 is LNHDA and CDR2 is SQIVND (reference sequence). The chain's CDR3 is CASSPPPGHKNTEAFF. The DNA of the CDR3 is TGTGCCAGTAGCCCCCCTCCGGGACACAAGAACACTGAAGCTTTCTTT.

This clone occurred once. The chain combines TRBV6-1 with TRBJ2-1; D possibly uses TRBD1 or TRBD2 (7 bases each). Per germline, CDR1 MNHNS and CDR2 SASEGT. The CDR3 runs to 16 residues. V was pared by 3 bases and J by 2 bases, with 14 bases between. The CDR3 nucleotides read TGTGCCAGCAGTGAGAACAGGGGAGGGCCCTACAATGAGCAGTTCTTC. This codes for CASSENRGGPYNEQFF.

The rearrangement joins TRBV7-8 to TRBJ2-7; D call uncertain. The length of the CDR3 is 12 residues. V shed 0 bases and J shed 2 bases, with 2 bases lying between them. The V gene's germline CDR1 is SGHVS and CDR2 FQNEAQ. The chain's CDR3 is CASSLAPYEQYF. CDR3 nucleotides: TGTGCCAGCAGCTTAGCACCCTACGAGCAGTACTTC.

The V gene is TRBV30, the J gene TRBJ2-2; D could derive from TRBD1 or TRBD2 (5 bases each). V was pared by 8 bases and J by 5 bases, with 9 bases between. The CDR3 loop spans 11 amino acids. Germline assignment: CDR1 GTSNPN and CDR2 SVGIG (reference sequence). The CDR3 DNA reads TGTGCCGGGACCGTAACCGGGGAGCTGTTTTTT. Translating it yields CAGTVTGELFF.

V usage is TRBV6-1 and J usage is TRBJ1-2, with D uncertain. This CDR3 spans 15 amino acids. Germline lookup yields CDR1 MNHNS and CDR2 SASEGT. V was trimmed by 2 bases and J by 4 bases, leaving 14 bases between them. CDR3 region: CASSEKEGVSYGYTF. The CDR3 region has the DNA TGTGCCAGCAGTGAAAAAGAGGGAGTGAGCTATGGCTACACCTTC.

This chain connects TRBV5-6 to TRBJ2-5; D ambiguous. The length of the CDR3 is 12 residues. The germline V gene encodes CDR1 SGHDT and CDR2 YYEEEE. Trimming removed 3 bases at V and 8 bases at J, with 11 bases between. CDR3 nucleotide sequence: TGTGCCAGCAGCTCCGAAACCTCTACCCAGTACTTC. Its translation is CASSSETSTQYF.

This chain joins TRBV27 and TRBJ2-5; 9 bases align to TRBD2. CDR1 is MNHEY and CDR2 is SMNVEV in the germline V gene (reference sequence). This CDR3 contains 14 residues. V lost 2 bases and J lost 5; bases outside the gene matches: 3. CDR3 nucleotide sequence: TGTGCCAGCAGTTTAGGGGCGGGAGGGGAGACCCAGTACTTC. Amino acids: CASSLGAGGETQYF.

The chain employs TRBV15 and TRBJ2-3; D is unclear. CDR1 LNHNV and CDR2 YYDKDF come from the germline V gene (reference sequence). Trimming removed 5 bases from V and 6 bases from J, with 12 bases in between. This CDR3 comprises 13 residues. In nucleotides, the CDR3 is TGTGCCACCAGCGGCGAGCTGGTCGATACGCAGTATTTT. It specifies CATSGELVDTQYF.

The V and J genes are TRBV10-1 and TRBJ1-2; D is uncertain. This CDR3 region has 15 residues. V lost 5 bases, J lost 4 bases, and 17 bases lay in between. Per the germline V gene, CDR1 is WNHNN and CDR2 is SYGVQD (reference sequence). The CDR3 DNA reads TGCGCCAGCAGTCAAGGGAATAGGGAATTCTATGGCTACACCTTC. It translates to CASSQGNREFYGYTF.

The gene calls are TRBV29-1 and TRBJ1-1, with 8 bases fitting TRBD1. V shed 7 bases, J shed 4 bases, and the junction held 11 bases outside the gene matches. This CDR3 region has 14 residues. Germline V CDR1 and CDR2: SQVTM, ANQGSEA. CDR3 sequence reads: CSALPRTGSTEAFF. In nucleotides, the CDR3 is TGCAGCGCTTTACCGAGGACAGGGAGCACTGAAGCTTTCTTT.

This clone was counted only a few times. The V and J genes are TRBV4-3 and TRBJ1-5; no firm D call. The CDR3 extends over 16 amino acids. Germline V CDR1 and CDR2: LGHNA, YSLEER. The V gene lost 0 bases and the J gene lost 2 bases, with 11 bases spanning the gap. CDR3 nucleotides: TGCGCCAGCAGCCAAGATCGGGGTGGCGGCAATCAGCCCCAGCATTTT. As protein: CASSQDRGGGNQPQHF.